Sequencing of this T cell receptor beta chain was carried out in a study of immune reconstitution after stem cell transplant in scleroderma. This clonotype was recorded a few times. TCRdb passed the RT-PCR reads through MiXCR, listing each CDR3 protein once. The table records just over 3,500 distinct CDR3 sequences, 6.3% of them present only once. This clonotype was sampled from a female donor with systemic sclerosis. This material was collected before or after autologous hematopoietic stem cell transplantation (not recorded which).

CDR3 region: CASSFGTSGSTDTQYF. Here the CDR3 DNA reads TGTGCCAGCAGCTTCGGGACTAGCGGGAGCACAGATACGCAGTATTTT. This rearrangement joins TRBV7-2 to TRBJ2-3, with TRBD2 matching over 12 bases. The CDR3 contains 16 residues. CDR1 and CDR2 (germline): SGHTA, FQGNSA. V dropped 3 bases and J dropped 0; count of bases not matched to a gene: 1.